Listed below are T cell receptor beta chains from one sample, sequenced in a study of blood T cell repertoires in COVID-19. Generated by immunoSEQ multiplex PCR, the TCRdb table keeps only in-frame clones and is missing some. Of some 160,000 clones listed, around 89% are singletons. The material sequenced was peripheral blood. These receptors were obtained from a man aged 45-60 years who had recovered from COVID-19. Each CDR3 is given without its conserved first and last residue.

V	J	CDR3
TRBV18	TRBJ1-3	ASQRTGSNRSGNTIY
TRBV27	TRBJ2-7	ASRGAQNLRNYEQY
TRBV5-6	TRBJ2-2	ASSLTTGELF
TRBV7-3	TRBJ2-3	ASSTGNTDTQY
TRBV19	TRBJ2-5	ASKRTSVGSQETQY
TRBV28	TRBJ1-1	ASSSPPGGNTEAF
TRBV18	TRBJ2-2	ASSPHPTGDTGELF
TRBV9	TRBJ2-5	ASSDRTPPETQY
TRBV27	TRBJ2-2	ASSLTRGRGTGELF
TRBV6-5	TRBJ1-6	ASSSKGGISPLH
TRBV5-6	TRBJ1-2	ASSLGHPAGGYT
TRBV4-3	TRBJ1-1	ASSQDRAQGWGTEAF
TRBV7-2	TRBJ1-3	ASSLGQIGNTIY
TRBV27	TRBJ2-2	ASSLSRESTGELF
TRBV11-2	TRBJ2-3	ASSLRPGGTDTQY
TRBV27	TRBJ1-3	ASSFGGRVSGNTIY
TRBV28	TRBJ1-2	ASSLAGKGYT
TRBV3-1/TRBV3-2	TRBJ2-3	ASSQDPHGGPTDTQY
TRBV6-1	TRBJ1-5	ASSERGTGVQPQH
TRBV27	TRBJ2-6	ASSSRTGVNVLT
TRBV7-2	TRBJ2-2	ASSFSGKNTGELF
TRBV5-4	TRBJ1-6	ASSFSGGNNSPLH
TRBV3-1/TRBV3-2	TRBJ2-7	ASSQDRSFYEQY
TRBV11-2	TRBJ1-4	ASSLAKHRAEKLF
TRBV27	TRBJ2-2	ASSLLLAVDTGELF
TRBV19	TRBJ1-1	ASSIGTANTEAF
TRBV15	TRBJ2-7	ATSRDKEFYEQY
TRBV5-5	TRBJ2-3	ASSGRGDRTDTQY
TRBV19	TRBJ1-2	ASRSRQFSYGYT
TRBV18	TRBJ2-5	ASSRLRDSQQETQY
TRBV7-9	TRBJ1-6	ASSVVPGQGYRDNSPLH
TRBV7-2	TRBJ1-5	ASSLEGTGDQPQH
TRBV20-1	TRBJ2-7	SASTAYEQY
TRBV6-6	TRBJ1-6	ASTYRDNYNSPLH
TRBV4-2	TRBJ1-2	ASSQGTSPYGYT
TRBV18	TRBJ2-1	ASSPPAAGGLAGAEQF
TRBV14	TRBJ1-2	ASSQAGTRANYGYT
TRBV20-1	TRBJ2-5	RCGTSETQY
TRBV9	TRBJ1-4	ASSAGQGSEKLF
TRBV10-1	TRBJ2-2	ASSGLGLTGELF
TRBV7-9	TRBJ2-7	ASSPPGQLAYEQY
TRBV6-4	TRBJ1-6	ASSEKGTGFSPLH
TRBV24-1	TRBJ2-3	ATSDPQTDTQY
TRBV3-1/TRBV3-2	TRBJ2-2	ASSQRVGRGITGELF
TRBV7-2	TRBJ2-3	ASSLGGELADTQY
TRBV7-9	TRBJ2-1	ASSRIGTSGNNEQF
TRBV6-5	TRBJ2-7	ASSYGAGSEQY
TRBV7-7	TRBJ2-1	ASSTSGMDNEQF
TRBV19	TRBJ1-1	ASSIVPGGGTEAF
TRBV7-2	TRBJ2-1	ASSLTGLAGIGEQF
TRBV5-4	TRBJ1-2	ASSFTDTYGYT
TRBV5-1	TRBJ2-5	ASSPWGGQETQY